These 10 T cell receptor beta chains share one sample of origin, sequenced in a study of CD8 T cells in ankylosing spondylitis. Overall study findings and caveats: Within ankylosing spondylitis blood, a TCR beta motif made up of under 10 highly homologous variants appeared to be characteristic.

No antigen has been assigned to these receptors. TCRdb ran MiXCR on the 5' RACE reads and lists one entry per CDR3 protein. The table includes 500,000 or so distinct CDR3 sequences, under 5.5% detected once. The sample comprised blood, either unsorted or a sorted T cell fraction (not recorded which). The receptors come from a male donor with ankylosing spondylitis.

This clonotype was picked up many times. The chain carries TRBV20-1 and TRBJ1-1; TRBD1 is a possible D gene (6 bases). The germline CDR1 and CDR2 sequences are DFQATT and SNEGSKA (reference sequence). V shed 0 bases and J shed 1 base, with 15 bases lying between them. The CDR3 is 16 amino acids. CDR3 sequence: CSARDPKQGQNTEAFF. CDR3 sequence (DNA): TGCAGTGCTAGAGATCCCAAGCAGGGACAGAACACTGAAGCTTTCTTT.

This clonotype came up many times. V is TRBV12-3 or TRBV12-4 and J is TRBJ1-5; D unclear. The CDR3 runs to 13 residues. The germline V and J ends were trimmed by 5 bases and 4 bases, with 9 bases remaining between them. DNA of the CDR3: TGTGCCAGCAGTCCTGTAGGGAATCAGCCCCAGCATTTT. Translated: CASSPVGNQPQHF.

V gene TRBV11-1 combines with J gene TRBJ2-7; TRBD2 aligns across 14 bases. Germline V gene sequence: CDR1 SGHAT, CDR2 FQDESV (reference sequence). The length of the CDR3 is 18 residues. Germline trimming cut 4 bases from V and 2 bases from J; bases unmatched to any gene: 10. CDR3 nucleotides: TGTGCCAGCAGCTCTGACGGGACTAGCGGGAGATCGCCCTACGAGCAGTACTTC. Its translation is CASSSDGTSGRSPYEQYF.

This clonotype was counted many times. V usage is TRBV6-1 and J usage is TRBJ2-2, with TRBD1 matching over 7 bases. Germline CDR1 reads MNHNS; CDR2 reads SASEGT. The trim removed 3 bases at V and 6 bases at J, leaving 7 bases unmatched. This CDR3 comprises 15 residues. For the CDR3, the DNA is TGTGCCAGCAGTGAGGGACAGACCCAAGCCGGGGAGCTGTTTTTT. Protein product: CASSEGQTQAGELFF.

This rearrangement joins TRBV11-2 to TRBJ2-6; no definite D call. Germline CDR1 SGHAT, CDR2 FQNNGV. V lost 1 base, J lost 0 bases, and 13 bases lay in between. CDR3 length equals 18 residues. The CDR3, as DNA: TGTGCCAGCAGCTTAGGACAATTCCCTCTCTCTGGGGCCAACGTCCTGACTTTC. Its protein product is CASSLGQFPLSGANVLTF.

This clonotype has a handful of counts. The chain employs TRBV11-2 and TRBJ1-6; 7 positions match TRBD1. Germline CDR1 reads SGHAT; CDR2 reads FQNNGV. The junction had 5 bases not matched to a gene; V was cut back by 5 bases and J by 7 bases. The CDR3 has 14 amino acids. For the CDR3, the DNA is TGTGCCAGCAGCATCCTGACAGGGAATTCACCCCTCCACTTT. As protein: CASSILTGNSPLHF.

V gene TRBV6-2 or TRBV6-3 combines with J gene TRBJ1-2; 8 positions match TRBD1. The CDR3 is 13 residues long. Trimming at V came to 6 bases and at J to 7 bases, leaving 7 bases not matched to a gene. CDR1 and CDR2 from the germline V gene are MNHEY and SVGEGT. As DNA, the CDR3 is TGTGCCAGCAGCTCGGACAGGGTGGTTGGCTACACCTTC. The encoded protein is CASSSDRVVGYTF.

This clonotype was found many times. This rearrangement joins TRBV29-1 to TRBJ2-6; D remains unclear. V gave up 5 bases and J gave up 2 bases, with 4 bases separating them. CDR1 is SQVTM, CDR2 ANQGSEA, per germline. The CDR3 loop spans 12 amino acids. The CDR3: CSVWAGANVLTF. The CDR3 region has the DNA TGCAGCGTTTGGGCTGGGGCCAACGTCCTGACTTTC.

This clonotype was picked up many times. The chain employs TRBV20-1 and TRBJ1-4; 8 bases align to TRBD1. Germline-derived CDR1 and CDR2 are DFQATT and SNEGSKA (reference sequence). After removal of 5 bases from V and 8 bases from J, the junction contained 10 bases not matched to a gene. CDR3 length equals 14 residues. DNA of the CDR3: TGCAGTGCTCCTGGCCCAGGGGGCTACGAAAAACTGTTTTTT. Protein: CSAPGPGGYEKLFF.

In its sample, this clonotype was seen many times. The V call is TRBV20-1, the J call TRBJ2-2, with a tentative D call TRBD1 (6 bases). The CDR3 consists of 16 residues. V lost 0 bases and J 1 base, leaving 12 bases between the germline ends. Germline V CDR1 and CDR2: DFQATT, SNEGSKA (reference sequence). Here the CDR3 DNA reads TGCAGTGCTAGAGATTGGTTGACAGGGAACACCGGGGAGCTGTTTTTT. Its translation is CSARDWLTGNTGELFF.